What follows are 11 T cell receptor beta chains derived from one specimen sequenced in a study of T cells expressing NK-cell markers. TCRdb processed the 5' RACE reads again and assigns one entry to each CDR3 protein, with no DNA. This table holds 150,000 to 200,000 distinct CDR3 sequences. The specimen was blood T cells: a sorted CD56 or NKG2C T cell subset, CD4+ or CD8+ T cells, or bulk PBMC T cells (not recorded which). The receptors were gathered from a woman between 18 and 69 years old in good health.

This chain joins TRBV7-9 and TRBJ1-4; TCRdb proposes TRBD1, but this gene call is untestable without DNA. The CDR3 extends over 15 amino acids. Germline assignment: CDR1 SEHNR and CDR2 FQNEAQ (reference sequence). The CDR3 sequence: CASSSAGVSNEKLFF.

CDR3 residues: CASSLDLYQETQYF. The genes are TRBV7-8 and TRBJ2-5. This CDR3 is built from 14 residues. CDR1 is SGHVS, CDR2 FQNEAQ, per germline.

The gene calls are TRBV5-1 and TRBJ2-5. Germline lookup yields CDR1 SGHRS and CDR2 YFSETQ. The CDR3 totals 13 residues. The CDR3 region is CASSLGVLETQYF.

V is TRBV5-1 and J is TRBJ1-5; no DNA is available, so the TRBD1 call from TCRdb remains unchecked. This CDR3 region has 16 residues. The germline V gene encodes CDR1 SGHRS and CDR2 YFSETQ. The CDR3 sequence: CASSPTGQGGGQPQHF.

The V and J genes are TRBV12-3 or TRBV12-4 and TRBJ2-6. The CDR3 consists of 16 residues. The CDR3 is CASNRLTSSGANVLTF.

The rearrangement joins TRBV4-1 to TRBJ2-5. Germline CDR1 is MGHRA and CDR2 is YSYEKL. This CDR3 contains 15 residues. CDR3: CASSQETALRETQYF.

This chain links TRBV12-3 or TRBV12-4 with TRBJ2-5. This CDR3 comprises 14 residues. The chain's CDR3 is CASSLRAKQETQYF.

The chain couples TRBV7-9 to TRBJ2-7; TCRdb gives TRBD2 as the D gene, but with no DNA this cannot be confirmed. Germline V CDR1 and CDR2: SEHNR, FQNEAQ (reference sequence). CDR3 size: 15 residues. The CDR3 region is CASSPLAGGPYEQYF.

The V and J genes are TRBV20-1 and TRBJ1-3; TCRdb's D gene call, TRBD1, goes unchecked for lack of DNA. The V gene's germline CDR1 is DFQATT and CDR2 SNEGSKA (reference sequence). The CDR3 loop spans 15 amino acids. The CDR3 region is CSAREPGSFGNTIYF.

CDR3 loop: CASRRQGGEQYF. This chain uses TRBV27 with TRBJ2-7; no DNA is available, so the TRBD1 call from TCRdb remains unchecked. Germline V gene data show CDR1 as MNHEY and CDR2 as SMNVEV (reference sequence). The CDR3 is made up of 12 amino acids.

The chain combines TRBV7-9 with TRBJ2-4; as DNA is missing, the TRBD1 call by TCRdb cannot be tested. The germline V gene has CDR1 SEHNR and CDR2 FQNEAQ (reference sequence). The CDR3 has 17 residues. This CDR3 reads CASSQDRVQLAKNIQYF.